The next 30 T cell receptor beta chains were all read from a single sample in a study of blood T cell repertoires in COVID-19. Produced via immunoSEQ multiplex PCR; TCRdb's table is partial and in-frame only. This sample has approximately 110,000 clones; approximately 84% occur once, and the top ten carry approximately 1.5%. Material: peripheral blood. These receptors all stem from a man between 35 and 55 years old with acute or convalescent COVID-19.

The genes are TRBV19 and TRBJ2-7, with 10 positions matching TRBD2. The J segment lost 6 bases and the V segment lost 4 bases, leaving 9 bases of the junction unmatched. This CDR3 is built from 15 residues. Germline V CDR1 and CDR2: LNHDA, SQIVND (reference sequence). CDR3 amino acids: CASSTAGGLSIEQYF. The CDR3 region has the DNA TGTGCCAGTAGTACAGCGGGAGGGCTTTCCATCGAGCAGTACTTC. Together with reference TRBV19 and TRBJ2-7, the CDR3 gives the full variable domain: DGGITQSPKYLFRKEGQNVTLSCEQNLNHDAMYWYRQDPGQGLRLIYYSQIVNDFQKGDIAEGYSVSREKKESFPLTVTSAQKNPTAFYLCASSTAGGLSIEQYFGPGTRLTVT.

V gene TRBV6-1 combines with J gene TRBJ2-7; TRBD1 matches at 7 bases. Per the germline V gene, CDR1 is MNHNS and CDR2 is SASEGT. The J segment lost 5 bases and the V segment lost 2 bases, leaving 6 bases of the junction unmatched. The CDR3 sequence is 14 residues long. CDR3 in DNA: TGTGCCAGCAGTGAAATAGGGGGCTTGGACGAGCAGTACTTC. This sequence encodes CASSEIGGLDEQYF.

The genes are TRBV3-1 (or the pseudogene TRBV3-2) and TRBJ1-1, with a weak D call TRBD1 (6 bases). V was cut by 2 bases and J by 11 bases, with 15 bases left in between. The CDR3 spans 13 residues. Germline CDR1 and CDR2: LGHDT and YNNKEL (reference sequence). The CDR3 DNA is TGTGCCAGCAGCCAACACACAGGGCCTAGGGCTTTCTTT. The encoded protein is CASSQHTGPRAFF.

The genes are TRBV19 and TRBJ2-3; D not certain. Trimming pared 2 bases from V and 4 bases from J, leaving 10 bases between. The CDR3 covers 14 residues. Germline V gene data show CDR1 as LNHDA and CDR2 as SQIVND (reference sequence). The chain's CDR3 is CASSISQTSDTQYF. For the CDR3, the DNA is TGTGCCAGTAGTATATCACAGACCTCAGATACGCAGTATTTT.

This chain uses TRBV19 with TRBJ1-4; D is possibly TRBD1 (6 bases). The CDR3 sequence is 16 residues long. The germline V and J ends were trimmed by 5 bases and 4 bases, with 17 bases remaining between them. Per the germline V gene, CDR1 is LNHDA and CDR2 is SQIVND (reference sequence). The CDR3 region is CASSDRLPRNNEKLFF. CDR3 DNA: TGTGCCAGTAGTGACAGGCTTCCCCGGAATAATGAAAAACTGTTTTTT.

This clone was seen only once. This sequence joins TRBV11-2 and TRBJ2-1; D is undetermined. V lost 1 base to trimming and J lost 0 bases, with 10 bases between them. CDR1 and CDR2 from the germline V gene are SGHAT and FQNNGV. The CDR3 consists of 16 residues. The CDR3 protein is CASSLGSQSSYNEQFF. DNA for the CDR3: TGTGCCAGCAGCTTAGGCTCACAGAGCTCCTACAATGAGCAGTTCTTC.

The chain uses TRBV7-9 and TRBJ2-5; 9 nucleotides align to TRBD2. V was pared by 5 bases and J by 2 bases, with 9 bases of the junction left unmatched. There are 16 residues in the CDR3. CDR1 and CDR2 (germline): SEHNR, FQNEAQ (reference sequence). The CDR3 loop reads CASSQDSGGRQETQYF. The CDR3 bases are TGTGCCAGCAGCCAGGACAGCGGGGGGAGGCAAGAGACCCAGTACTTC.

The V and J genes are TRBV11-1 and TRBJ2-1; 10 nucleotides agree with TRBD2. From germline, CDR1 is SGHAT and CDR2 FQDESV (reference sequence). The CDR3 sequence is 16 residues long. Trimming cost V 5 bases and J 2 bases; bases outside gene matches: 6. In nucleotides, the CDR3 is TGTGCCAGCAGCCGATGGACTAGCGGCCCCTACAATGAGCAGTTCTTC. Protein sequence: CASSRWTSGPYNEQFF.

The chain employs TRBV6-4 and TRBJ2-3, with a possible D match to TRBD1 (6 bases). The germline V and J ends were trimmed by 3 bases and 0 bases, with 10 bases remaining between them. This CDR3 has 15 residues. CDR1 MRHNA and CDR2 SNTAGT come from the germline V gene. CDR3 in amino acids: CASSEAGDSTDTQYF. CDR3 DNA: TGTGCCAGCAGTGAAGCAGGGGACAGCACAGATACGCAGTATTTT.

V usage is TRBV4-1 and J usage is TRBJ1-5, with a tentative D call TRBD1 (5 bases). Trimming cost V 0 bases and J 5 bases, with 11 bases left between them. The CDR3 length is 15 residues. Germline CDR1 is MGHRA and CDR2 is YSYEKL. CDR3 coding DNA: TGCGCCAGCAGCCAAGATCAGCAGGGATATCAGCCCCAGCATTTT. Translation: CASSQDQQGYQPQHF.

The CDR3 sequence: CASSLGQGRDEQYF. The CDR3 DNA reads as TGTGCCAGCAGCTTAGGACAGGGTAGAGACGAGCAGTACTTC. The chain uses TRBV13 and TRBJ2-7, with D possibly TRBD1 on 6 matching bases. Per germline, CDR1 PRHDT and CDR2 FYEKMQ (reference sequence). V shed 0 bases and J shed 5 bases, with 11 bases lying between them. This CDR3 is 14 amino acids long. Combining the CDR3 with reference TRBV13 and TRBJ2-7 gives the whole variable domain AAGVIQSPRHLIKEKRETATLKCYPIPRHDTVYWYQQGPGQDPQFLISFYEKMQSDKGSIPDRFSAQQFSDYHSELNMSSLELGDSALYFCASSLGQGRDEQYFGPGTRLTVT.

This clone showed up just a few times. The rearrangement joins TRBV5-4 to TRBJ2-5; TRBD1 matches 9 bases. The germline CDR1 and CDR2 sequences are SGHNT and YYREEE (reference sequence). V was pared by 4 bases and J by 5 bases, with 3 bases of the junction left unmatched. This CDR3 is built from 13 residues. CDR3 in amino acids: CASSIGTGETQYF. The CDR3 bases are TGTGCCAGCAGCATTGGGACAGGGGAGACCCAGTACTTC.

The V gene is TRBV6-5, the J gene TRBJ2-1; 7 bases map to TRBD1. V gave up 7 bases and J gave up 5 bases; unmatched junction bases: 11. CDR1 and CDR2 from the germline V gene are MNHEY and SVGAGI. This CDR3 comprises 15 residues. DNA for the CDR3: TGTGCCAGCATTAAGGGCAGGGGGACAAACAATGAGCAGTTCTTC. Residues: CASIKGRGTNNEQFF.

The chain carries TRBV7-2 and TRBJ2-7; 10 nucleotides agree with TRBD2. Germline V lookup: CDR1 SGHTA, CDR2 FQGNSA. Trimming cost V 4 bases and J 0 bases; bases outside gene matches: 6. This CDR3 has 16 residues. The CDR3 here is CASSSRTSGSSYEQYF. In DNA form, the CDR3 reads TGTGCCAGCAGCTCGAGGACTAGCGGCTCCTCCTACGAGCAGTACTTC.

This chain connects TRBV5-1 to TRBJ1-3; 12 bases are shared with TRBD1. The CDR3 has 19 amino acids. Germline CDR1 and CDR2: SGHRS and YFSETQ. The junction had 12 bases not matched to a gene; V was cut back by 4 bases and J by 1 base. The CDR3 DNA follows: TGCGCCAGCAGCCGTCGAGGTGTGGGACAGGGGGCGTCTGGAAACACCATATATTTT. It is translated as CASSRRGVGQGASGNTIYF.

The CDR3 DNA sequence: TGTGCCAGCAGCCGACAGGGCGGCTCCTACAATGAGCAGTTCTTC. It translates to CASSRQGGSYNEQFF. V is TRBV14 and J is TRBJ2-1; 7 nucleotides line up with TRBD1. The CDR3 has 15 residues. The trim removed 4 bases at V and 0 bases at J, leaving 3 bases unmatched. Germline values: CDR1 SGHDN, CDR2 FVKESK.

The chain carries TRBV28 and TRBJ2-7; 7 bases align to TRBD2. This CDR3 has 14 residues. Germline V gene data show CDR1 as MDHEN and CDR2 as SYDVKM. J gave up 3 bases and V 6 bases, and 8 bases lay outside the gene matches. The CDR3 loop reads CASRRVGGSYEQYF. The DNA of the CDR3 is TGTGCCAGCAGGAGGGTGGGCGGGAGCTACGAGCAGTACTTC.

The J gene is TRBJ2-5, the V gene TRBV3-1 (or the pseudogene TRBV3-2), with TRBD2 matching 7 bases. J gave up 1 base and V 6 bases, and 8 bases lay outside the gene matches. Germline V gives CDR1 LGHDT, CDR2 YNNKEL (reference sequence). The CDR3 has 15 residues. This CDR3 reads CASSVGWGGQETQYF. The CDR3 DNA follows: TGTGCCAGCAGTGTGGGGTGGGGGGGCCAAGAGACCCAGTACTTC.

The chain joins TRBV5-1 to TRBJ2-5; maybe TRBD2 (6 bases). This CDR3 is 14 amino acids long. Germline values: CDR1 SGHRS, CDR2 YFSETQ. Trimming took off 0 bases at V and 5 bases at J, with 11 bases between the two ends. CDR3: CASSLGEDGETQYF. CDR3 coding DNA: TGCGCCAGCAGCTTGGGGGAGGATGGGGAGACCCAGTACTTC. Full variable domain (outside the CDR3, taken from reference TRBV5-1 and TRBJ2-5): KAGVTQTPRYLIKTRGQQVTLSCSPISGHRSVSWYQQTPGQGLQFLFEYFSETQRNKGNFPGRFSGRQFSNSRSEMNVSTLELGDSALYLCASSLGEDGETQYFGPGTRLLVL.

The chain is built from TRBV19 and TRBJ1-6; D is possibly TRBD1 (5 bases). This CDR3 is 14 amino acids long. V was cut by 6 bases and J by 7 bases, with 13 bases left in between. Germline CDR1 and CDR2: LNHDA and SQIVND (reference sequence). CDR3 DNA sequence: TGTGCCAGTAGACTGGGGCTTTACAATTCACCCCTCCACTTT. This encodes CASRLGLYNSPLHF.

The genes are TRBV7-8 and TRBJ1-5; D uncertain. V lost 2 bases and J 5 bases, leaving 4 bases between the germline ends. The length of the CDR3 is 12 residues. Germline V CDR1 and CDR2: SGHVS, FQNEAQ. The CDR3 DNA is TGTGCCAGCAGCTTATCATATCAGCCCCAGCATTTT. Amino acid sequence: CASSLSYQPQHF.

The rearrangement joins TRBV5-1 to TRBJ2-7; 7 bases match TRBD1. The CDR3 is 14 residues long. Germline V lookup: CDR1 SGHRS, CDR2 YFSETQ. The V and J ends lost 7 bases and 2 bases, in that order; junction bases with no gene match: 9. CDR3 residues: CASSSGTATYEQYF. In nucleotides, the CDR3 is TGCGCCAGCTCGTCCGGGACAGCTACCTACGAGCAGTACTTC.

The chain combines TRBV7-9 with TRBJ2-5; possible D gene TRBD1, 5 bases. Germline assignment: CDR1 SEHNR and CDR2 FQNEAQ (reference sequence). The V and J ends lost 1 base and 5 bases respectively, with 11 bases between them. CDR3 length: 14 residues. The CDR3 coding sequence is TGTGCCAGCAGCTTAGATCAGCAGGGCGAGACCCAGTACTTC. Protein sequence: CASSLDQQGETQYF.

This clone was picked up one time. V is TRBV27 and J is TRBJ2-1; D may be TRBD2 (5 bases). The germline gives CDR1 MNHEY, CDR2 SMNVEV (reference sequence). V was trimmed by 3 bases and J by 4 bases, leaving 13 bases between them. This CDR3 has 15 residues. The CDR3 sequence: CASSFNAGVYNEQFF. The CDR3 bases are TGTGCCAGCAGTTTTAACGCCGGGGTTTACAATGAGCAGTTCTTC.

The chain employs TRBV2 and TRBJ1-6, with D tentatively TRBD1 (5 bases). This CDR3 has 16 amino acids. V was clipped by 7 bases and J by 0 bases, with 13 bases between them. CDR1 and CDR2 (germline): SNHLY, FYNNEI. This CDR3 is CASKRGQSSYNSPLHF. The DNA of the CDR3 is TGTGCCAGCAAAAGGGGTCAGAGCTCCTATAATTCACCCCTCCACTTT.

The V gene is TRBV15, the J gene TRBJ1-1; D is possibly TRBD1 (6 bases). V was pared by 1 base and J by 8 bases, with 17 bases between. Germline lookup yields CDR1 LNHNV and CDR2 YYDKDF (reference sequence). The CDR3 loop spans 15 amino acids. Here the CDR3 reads CATSRVVTGQSEAFF. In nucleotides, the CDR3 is TGTGCCACCAGCAGAGTGGTTACAGGACAGAGCGAAGCTTTCTTT.

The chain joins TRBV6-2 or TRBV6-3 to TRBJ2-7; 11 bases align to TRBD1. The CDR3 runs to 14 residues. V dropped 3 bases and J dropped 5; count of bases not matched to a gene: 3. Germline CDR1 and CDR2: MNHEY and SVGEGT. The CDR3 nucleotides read TGTGCCAGCAGTTATGGGACAGGGGGACACGAGCAGTACTTC. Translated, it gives CASSYGTGGHEQYF.

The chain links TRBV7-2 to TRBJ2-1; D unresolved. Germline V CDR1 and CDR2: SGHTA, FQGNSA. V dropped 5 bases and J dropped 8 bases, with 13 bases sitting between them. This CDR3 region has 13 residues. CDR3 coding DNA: TGTGCCAGCAGCCCCATCGGCAGGTATGAGCAGTTCTTC. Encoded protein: CASSPIGRYEQFF.

Here the CDR3 DNA reads TGTGCCAGCAGGGATCCTTCGCTAGCGGGGGGGCCCGATACGCAGTATTTT. Its protein is CASRDPSLAGGPDTQYF. The chain employs TRBV2 and TRBJ2-3, with 12 nucleotides matching TRBD2. V was pared by 6 bases and J by 6 bases, with 13 bases of the junction left unmatched. Germline CDR1 SNHLY, CDR2 FYNNEI. This CDR3 has 17 residues.

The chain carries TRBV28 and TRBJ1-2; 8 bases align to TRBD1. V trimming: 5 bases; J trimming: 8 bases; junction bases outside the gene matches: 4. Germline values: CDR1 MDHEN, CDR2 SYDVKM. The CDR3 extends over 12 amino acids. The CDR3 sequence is CASSVQGDGYTF. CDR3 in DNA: TGTGCCAGCAGTGTACAGGGGGACGGCTACACCTTC.